Following are 32 T cell receptor beta chains from one sample sequenced in a study of T cells after yellow fever vaccination. TCRdb called the 5' RACE reads again in MiXCR, with one record for every CDR3 protein. The sample yields 30,000 to 35,000 distinct CDR3 sequences, around 6.7% seen once. Material: PBMCs, either bulk or a sorted T-cell subset (CD4+, CD8+, memory, or dextramer-sorted; not recorded which), obtained on the day of the first yellow fever vaccination. The receptors originated from a man aged 18 to 29 who received the YFV17D yellow fever vaccine.

To note about this clonotype: This could be a read error, since a much larger clone is one nucleotide away. The chain links TRBV4-1 to TRBJ2-4, with a tentative D call TRBD1 (5 bases). There are 14 residues in the CDR3. The V gene's germline CDR1 is MGHRA and CDR2 YSYEKL. As DNA, the CDR3 is TGCGCCAGCAGCCCGACAGAAGCCAACAACATTCAGTACTTC. This sequence encodes CASSPTEANNIQYF.

At least ten counts were recorded for this clonotype. V is TRBV11-2 and J is TRBJ2-7; tentative D call: TRBD2 (5 bases). Germline assignment: CDR1 SGHAT and CDR2 FQNNGV. The CDR3 has 18 amino acids. The V end was cut by 5 bases, the J end by 0 bases, with 23 bases between. CDR3 protein: CASSLDNHTGLISYEQYF. The CDR3 DNA sequence: TGTGCCAGCAGCCTCGATAATCATACGGGGTTGATCTCCTACGAGCAGTACTTC.

This clonotype was detected ten times or more. The chain joins TRBV12-3 or TRBV12-4 to TRBJ2-3; no clear D. V was shortened by 4 bases and J by 7 bases, with 15 bases between the two germline ends. The CDR3 consists of 14 residues. Here the CDR3 reads CASSSPLLRNTQYF. The CDR3 DNA reads as TGTGCCAGCAGTTCCCCCCTACTGAGGAATACGCAGTATTTT.

This clonotype appeared many times. The rearrangement joins TRBV12-3 or TRBV12-4 to TRBJ2-2; D ambiguous. The V gene lost 5 bases and the J gene lost 8 bases, with 9 bases spanning the gap. The CDR3 is made up of 12 amino acids. CDR3 sequence: CASSPMRGELFF. Here the CDR3 DNA reads TGTGCCAGCAGTCCGATGCGAGGGGAGCTGTTTTTT.

This clonotype was observed many times. The rearrangement uses TRBV10-3 and TRBJ2-7; D gene uncertain. Germline V gene data show CDR1 as ENHRY and CDR2 as SYGVKD. The CDR3 length is 12 residues. Trimming removed 3 bases at V and 6 bases at J, with 9 bases between. CDR3 coding DNA: TGTGCCATCAGTGACGTGGTTGCCGAGCAGTACTTC. Encoded protein: CAISDVVAEQYF.

This clonotype was observed at least ten times. This chain joins TRBV7-2 and TRBJ1-5, with TRBD1 as a possible D gene (6 bases). This CDR3 is built from 17 residues. CDR1 and CDR2 (germline): SGHTA, FQGNSA. Trimming stripped 3 bases from V and 1 base from J, with 16 bases between. CDR3 in amino acids: CASSLWHSGQSNQPQHF. The CDR3 coding sequence is TGTGCCAGCAGCTTGTGGCACTCGGGACAAAGCAATCAGCCCCAGCATTTT. The full variable domain, completed using reference TRBV7-2 and TRBJ1-5, is GAGVSQSPSNKVTEKGKDVELRCDPISGHTALYWYRQSLGQGLEFLIYFQGNSAPDKSGLPSDRFSAERTGGSVSTLTIQRTQQEDSAVYLCASSLWHSGQSNQPQHFGDGTRLSIL.

This clonotype was observed at least ten times. V and J are TRBV4-3 and TRBJ1-3; D gene ambiguous. The CDR3 consists of 13 residues. From germline, CDR1 is LGHNA and CDR2 YSLEER. Trimming took 1 base from V and 3 from J, leaving 4 bases between them. The CDR3 nucleotides read TGCGCCAGCAGCCAAGGAGGTGGAAACACCATATATTTT. Translating it yields CASSQGGGNTIYF.

As concerns this clonotype: Germline and junction disagree at one end, which may indicate a read error. The CDR3 loop reads CASSLQGAAETQYF. CDR3 DNA: TGTGCCAGTAGCTTACAGGGGGCCGCGGAGACCCAGTACTTC. The chain couples TRBV5-4 to TRBJ2-5, with 9 bases lining up with TRBD1. Germline loops: CDR1 SGHNT, CDR2 YYREEE (reference sequence). The CDR3 length is 14 residues.

This clonotype was counted at least ten times. The chain recombines TRBV10-3 with TRBJ2-1; TRBD2 matches 11 bases. The CDR3 contains 14 residues. Germline values: CDR1 ENHRY, CDR2 SYGVKD. J was trimmed by 6 bases and V by 4 bases; bases with no gene match: 2. CDR3 protein: CAISGGTSGNEQFF. CDR3 nucleotides: TGTGCCATCAGTGGTGGGACTAGCGGCAATGAGCAGTTCTTC.

This clonotype was detected many times. This sequence joins TRBV7-9 and TRBJ2-1; weak D call: TRBD2 (5 bases). The CDR3 contains 15 residues. V lost 5 bases and J lost 4, with 15 bases in between. The germline gives CDR1 SEHNR, CDR2 FQNEAQ (reference sequence). This chain's CDR3 is CASSLTGMGYNEQFF. The CDR3 nucleotides are TGTGCCAGCAGCCTCACGGGGATGGGATACAATGAGCAGTTCTTC. Filled out from reference TRBV7-9 and TRBJ2-1, the complete variable domain reads DTGVSQNPRHKITKRGQNVTFRCDPISEHNRLYWYRQTLGQGPEFLTYFQNEAQLEKSRLLSDRFSAERPKGSFSTLEIQRTEQGDSAMYLCASSLTGMGYNEQFFGPGTRLTVL.

This clonotype was seen repeatedly, ten times or more. The gene calls are TRBV7-6 and TRBJ2-3; 7 positions agree with TRBD2. CDR1 is SGHVS, CDR2 FNYEAQ, per germline. The CDR3 runs to 15 residues. J gave up 7 bases and V 5 bases, and 12 bases lay outside the gene matches. The CDR3 reads CASSRAGPGRNTQYF. CDR3 coding DNA: TGTGCCAGCAGCCGAGCGGGACCAGGGAGAAATACGCAGTATTTT.

This clonotype appeared many times. The chain employs TRBV28 and TRBJ1-1; no definite D call. Trimming removed 8 bases at V and 5 bases at J, with 9 bases between. The CDR3 length is 11 residues. In germline, CDR1 is MDHEN, CDR2 SYDVKM. This CDR3 reads CASGWWTEAFF. In DNA form, the CDR3 reads TGTGCCAGCGGCTGGTGGACTGAAGCTTTCTTT.

This clonotype came up many times. The chain is built from TRBV5-4 and TRBJ2-5; 16 nucleotides match TRBD2. CDR1 and CDR2 from the germline V gene are SGHNT and YYREEE (reference sequence). V was pared by 3 bases and J by 3 bases, with 2 bases of the junction left unmatched. There are 16 residues in the CDR3. The CDR3 is CASSSGTSGGEETQYF. The CDR3 DNA is TGTGCCAGCAGCTCCGGGACTAGCGGGGGGGAAGAGACCCAGTACTTC.

Many counts were recorded for this clonotype. The chain couples TRBV11-2 to TRBJ2-1; 12 bases align to TRBD2. The CDR3 length is 17 residues. V dropped 4 bases and J dropped 7; count of bases not matched to a gene: 11. CDR1 and CDR2 from the germline V gene are SGHAT and FQNNGV. As DNA, the CDR3 is TGTGCCAGCAGCTCTACTTCTAGCGGGGGGGCTTATAATGAGCAGTTCTTC. This codes for CASSSTSSGGAYNEQFF.

Many counts were recorded for this clonotype. The chain employs TRBV5-1 and TRBJ2-3; 10 bases line up with TRBD2. This CDR3 spans 17 amino acids. Losses at the gene ends were 4 bases for V and 0 bases for J; bases not matched to a gene: 8. CDR1 and CDR2 (germline): SGHRS, YFSETQ. CDR3: CASSGRSGGGSTDTQYF. CDR3 DNA sequence: TGCGCCAGCAGCGGAAGAAGCGGGGGGGGGAGCACAGATACGCAGTATTTT. The full variable domain, in which reference TRBV5-1 and TRBJ2-3 provide the parts outside the CDR3, is KAGVTQTPRYLIKTRGQQVTLSCSPISGHRSVSWYQQTPGQGLQFLFEYFSETQRNKGNFPGRFSGRQFSNSRSEMNVSTLELGDSALYLCASSGRSGGGSTDTQYFGPGTRLTVL.

This clonotype was observed many times. This chain uses TRBV6-1 with TRBJ2-7; D is uncertain. V dropped 3 bases and J dropped 0 bases, with 9 bases sitting between them. The CDR3 loop spans 14 amino acids. The germline CDR1 and CDR2 sequences are MNHNS and SASEGT. The CDR3 spells CASSDAGSSYEQYV. The CDR3 DNA is TGTGCCAGCAGTGACGCAGGTAGCTCCTACGAGCAGTACGTC.

This clonotype has at least ten counts. This chain uses TRBV27 with TRBJ1-2; possible D gene TRBD1, 5 bases. V was cut by 5 bases and J by 8 bases, with 21 bases left in between. The germline gives CDR1 MNHEY, CDR2 SMNVEV (reference sequence). The CDR3 extends over 15 amino acids. The CDR3 spells CASSPGGGRAEGYTF. As DNA, the CDR3 is TGTGCCAGCAGTCCGGGCGGTGGCAGGGCGGAGGGCTACACCTTC.

This clonotype was seen only a few times. This chain joins TRBV20-1 and TRBJ1-6; 10 bases align to TRBD1. Trimming took 6 bases from V and 0 from J; bases not matched to a gene: 14. CDR1 and CDR2 from the germline V gene are DFQATT and SNEGSKA (reference sequence). The CDR3 runs to 19 residues. The CDR3 bases are TGCAGTGCCCGATACGCGGGACAGGGGCCTTCCTCCTATAATTCACCCCTCCACTTT. This translates into CSARYAGQGPSSYNSPLHF.

This clonotype was observed at least ten times. The genes are TRBV29-1 and TRBJ2-7, with TRBD1 matching 12 bases. Germline V gene data show CDR1 as SQVTM and CDR2 as ANQGSEA. Trimming took 7 bases from V and 4 from J; bases not matched to a gene: 11. The CDR3 runs 15 residues. The CDR3 DNA is TGCAGCGCCCGGTATGGGGGACAGGGGGCATACGAGCAGTACTTC. This encodes CSARYGGQGAYEQYF.

The chain employs TRBV11-1 and TRBJ2-5, with D perhaps matching TRBD1 (5 bases). The CDR3 consists of 18 residues. V shed 5 bases and J shed 2 bases, with 24 bases lying between them. Germline CDR1 is SGHAT and CDR2 is FQDESV (reference sequence). The CDR3 nucleotides read TGTGCCAGCAGCCCCCTCGCGGCCAGGGCCGTGTTACAAGAGACCCAGTACTTC. This encodes CASSPLAARAVLQETQYF.

This clonotype has just a few counts. V usage is TRBV20-1 and J usage is TRBJ2-3, with D unclear. The CDR3 length is 13 residues. Germline lookup yields CDR1 DFQATT and CDR2 SNEGSKA (reference sequence). Trimming pared 7 bases from V and 1 base from J, leaving 12 bases between. The DNA of the CDR3 is TGCAGTGTCTTAGCTTCGGGCACAGATACGCAGTATTTT. This sequence encodes CSVLASGTDTQYF.

This clonotype was detected ten times or more. The chain recombines TRBV30 with TRBJ2-7; 8 bases fit TRBD1. This CDR3 region has 14 residues. The J segment lost 4 bases and the V segment lost 4 bases, leaving 9 bases of the junction unmatched. CDR1 GTSNPN and CDR2 SVGIG come from the germline V gene (reference sequence). CDR3 residues: CAWTGTGGKYEQYF. CDR3 DNA sequence: TGTGCCTGGACCGGGACAGGTGGTAAATACGAGCAGTACTTC.

In this sample, this clonotype turned up many times. The V call is TRBV7-3, the J call TRBJ2-1; no definite D call. Germline values: CDR1 SGHTA, CDR2 FQGTGA. The length of the CDR3 is 14 residues. The V and J ends lost 5 bases and 3 bases respectively, with 11 bases between them. For the CDR3, the DNA is TGTGCCAGCAGCCGCTCGGGCATCTACAATGAGCAGTTCTTC. This codes for CASSRSGIYNEQFF.

At least ten counts were recorded for this clonotype. J is TRBJ2-1 and V is TRBV29-1, with D hard to call. With 6 bases removed from V and 4 bases from J, the gap between germline ends came to 7 bases. CDR1 is SQVTM, CDR2 ANQGSEA, per germline. This CDR3 is 11 amino acids long. The CDR3 bases are TGCAGCGTGGGGAAGTACAATGAGCAGTTCTTC. Translating it yields CSVGKYNEQFF.

The chain has TRBV5-4 and TRBJ2-1, with TRBD1 matching over 10 bases. This CDR3 is 14 amino acids long. CDR1 SGHNT and CDR2 YYREEE come from the germline V gene (reference sequence). V lost 4 bases and J lost 6; bases outside the gene matches: 4. The CDR3 loop reads CASSRRDRGNEQFF. The CDR3 bases are TGTGCCAGCAGCCGCCGGGACAGGGGCAATGAGCAGTTCTTC.

This clonotype was detected many times. The J gene is TRBJ2-3, the V gene TRBV5-4; 7 bases match TRBD2. This CDR3 is 15 amino acids long. The ends lost 7 bases at V and 6 bases at J; junction bases unmatched: 14. CDR1 and CDR2 (germline): SGHNT, YYREEE (reference sequence). For the CDR3, the DNA is TGTGCCAGCCGGGGAAGAGCGGGGCCGCCGGATACGCAGTATTTT. As protein: CASRGRAGPPDTQYF.

There are many counts of this clonotype. The rearrangement joins TRBV11-3 to TRBJ1-1; the D is unclear. CDR1 is SGHNT, CDR2 YENEEA, per germline. This CDR3 region has 14 residues. The V and J ends lost 2 bases and 0 bases respectively, with 7 bases between them. The CDR3 DNA sequence: TGTGCCAGCAGCTTAAATAACATGAACACTGAAGCTTTCTTT. As protein: CASSLNNMNTEAFF. The whole variable domain, remainder taken from reference TRBV11-3 and TRBJ1-1, is EAGVVQSPRYKIIEKKQPVAFWCNPISGHNTLYWYLQNLGQGPELLIRYENEEAVDDSQLPKDRFSAERLKGVDSTLKIQPAELGDSAVYLCASSLNNMNTEAFFGQGTRLTVV.

With respect to this clonotype: This clone may be a read error of a much larger clone one base away. The V and J genes are TRBV5-1 and TRBJ2-3, with 8 bases that match TRBD2. CDR1 SGHRS and CDR2 YFSETQ come from the germline V gene. The CDR3 consists of 17 residues. The CDR3 bases are TGCGCCATCAGCGGACGGGGGACCGGGACTAGAACAGATACGCAGTATTTT. It yields the protein CAISGRGTGTRTDTQYF.

This clonotype was recorded at least ten times. The chain uses TRBV5-1 and TRBJ2-1; the D gene could be TRBD1 or TRBD2 (6 bases each). Deletions cut 0 bases from V and 6 bases from J, with 19 bases between. The CDR3 runs 17 residues. Germline loops: CDR1 SGHRS, CDR2 YFSETQ. The CDR3 DNA sequence: TGCGCCAGCAGCTTGGGTAGGGGGGATCCGTCACGCAATGAGCAGTTCTTC. This codes for CASSLGRGDPSRNEQFF.

This clonotype was counted at least ten times. The chain couples TRBV5-1 to TRBJ2-7, with a possible D match to TRBD1 (5 bases). V shed 3 bases and J shed 1 base, with 11 bases lying between them. The length of the CDR3 is 14 residues. From germline, CDR1 is SGHRS and CDR2 YFSETQ. The CDR3 nucleotides are TGCGCCAGCAGCTCCGCGACAGATTCCTACGAGCAGTACTTC. Translation gives CASSSATDSYEQYF.

This clonotype was detected ten times or more. The rearrangement links TRBV12-3 or TRBV12-4 to TRBJ2-5; TRBD1 aligns across 9 bases. The J segment lost 5 bases and the V segment lost 5 bases, leaving 3 bases of the junction unmatched. The CDR3 extends over 13 amino acids. The CDR3 here is CASSRDREETQYF. The CDR3 region has the DNA TGTGCCAGCAGTCGGGACAGGGAGGAGACCCAGTACTTC.

This clonotype appeared many times. The V gene is TRBV5-1, the J gene TRBJ2-2; D is possibly TRBD1 or TRBD2 (6 bases each). The CDR3 sequence is 16 residues long. Germline loops: CDR1 SGHRS, CDR2 YFSETQ. Trimming took off 1 base at V and 4 bases at J, with 14 bases between the two ends. CDR3 loop: CASSLYGGAGTGELFF. The CDR3, as DNA: TGCGCCAGCAGCTTGTACGGGGGCGCGGGCACCGGGGAGCTGTTTTTT.